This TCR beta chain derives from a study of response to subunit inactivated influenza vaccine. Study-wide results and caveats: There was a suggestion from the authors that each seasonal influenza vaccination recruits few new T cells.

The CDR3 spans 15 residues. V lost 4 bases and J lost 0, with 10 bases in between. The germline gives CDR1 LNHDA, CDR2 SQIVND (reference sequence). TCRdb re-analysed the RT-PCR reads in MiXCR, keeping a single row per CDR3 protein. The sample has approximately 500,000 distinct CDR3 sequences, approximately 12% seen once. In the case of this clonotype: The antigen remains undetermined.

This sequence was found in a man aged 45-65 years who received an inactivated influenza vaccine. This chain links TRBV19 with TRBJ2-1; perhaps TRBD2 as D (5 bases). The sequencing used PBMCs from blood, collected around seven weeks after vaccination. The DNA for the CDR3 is TGTGCCAGTAGTAATAGCGCTAGCTCCTACAATGAGCAGTTCTTC. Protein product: CASSNSASSYNEQFF.